The source of this T cell receptor beta chain is a study of cytomegalovirus exposure and HLA in healthy donors. The PCR contained 60 Vbeta and 13 Jbeta primers. TCRdb's copy holds only in-frame clones and misses some; the assay was immunoSEQ multiplex PCR. The repertoire table contains 140,000 to 150,000 clones. Whole-study findings and limits: The investigators catalogued under 200 TCR beta chains as cytomegalovirus-associated.

A remark on this clone: Its specificity is unknown.

The receptor was derived from a woman aged 50 to 60 in good health and CMV-seronegative. Sequenced input: PBMCs.

CDR3 sequence: CASSLSTGSVGNTIYF. CDR3 nucleotide sequence: TGTGCCAGCAGCCTATCCACAGGTTCGGTCGGAAACACCATATATTTT. The chain combines TRBV28 with TRBJ1-3, with a weak D call TRBD1 (5 bases). Trimming left V 6 bases short and J 4 bases short, with 19 bases between. Germline V gene data show CDR1 as MDHEN and CDR2 as SYDVKM. The CDR3 totals 16 residues.